The next 29 T cell receptor beta chains were all read from a single sample in a study of metastatic and nonmetastatic thyroid tumors. No patient had received any treatment before thyroid surgery. MiXCR reprocessed the PCR reads for TCRdb. The sample holds some 33,000 clones; 7% to 9% are singletons and the top ten take roughly two fifths. Sequenced: blood. The receptor source for this set is a female donor with papillary thyroid cancer or a benign thyroid nodule (not recorded which). Some clones in this sample may be carry-over from other donors' samples.

This clone was seen at least ten times. This chain joins TRBV19 and TRBJ2-7; no clear D. The V gene lost 3 bases and the J gene lost 7 bases, with 13 bases spanning the gap. The CDR3 consists of 13 residues. CDR1 and CDR2 from the germline V gene are LNHDA and SQIVND (reference sequence). The CDR3, as DNA: TGTGCCAGTAGTATCCCCCCGAGACAAGAGCAGTACTTC. Protein product: CASSIPPRQEQYF.

This clone was picked up many times. V is TRBV20-1 and J is TRBJ1-1, with TRBD1 as a possible D gene (5 bases). The CDR3 extends over 13 amino acids. V was clipped by 3 bases and J by 6 bases, with 14 bases between them. Germline CDR1 is DFQATT and CDR2 is SNEGSKA (reference sequence). CDR3 bases: TGCAGTGCTAGCCTAACAGGCGGCGCTGAAGCTTTCTTT. This gives the protein CSASLTGGAEAFF.

This clone was picked up many times. The chain uses TRBV30 and TRBJ1-1, with 7 bases fitting TRBD1. Germline CDR1 GTSNPN, CDR2 SVGIG (reference sequence). The junction had 12 bases not matched to a gene; V was cut back by 1 base and J by 7 bases. The CDR3 sequence is 15 residues long. CDR3 in DNA: TGTGCCTGGAGTGCAGGGGGACACACAACAGGTGAAGCTTTCTTT. This codes for CAWSAGGHTTGEAFF.

At least ten counts were recorded for this clone. Other DNA sequences within the sample encode an identical CDR3. V gene TRBV18 combines with J gene TRBJ2-1, with D unclear. This CDR3 contains 15 residues. The ends were cut back, 0 bases at V and 3 bases at J, with 9 bases in the middle. Germline CDR1 and CDR2: KGHSH and LQKENI. CDR3 in DNA: TGTGCCAGCTCACCACCGCTAAAGGGCTACAATGAGCAGTTCTTC. Translated, it gives CASSPPLKGYNEQFF.

This clone was recorded at least ten times. V and J are TRBV6-2 or TRBV6-3 and TRBJ1-2; D remains ambiguous. The V gene lost 0 bases and the J gene lost 4 bases, with 12 bases spanning the gap. This CDR3 is built from 15 residues. The V gene's germline CDR1 is MNHEY and CDR2 SVGEGT. This chain's CDR3 is CASSYSGRTSYGYTF. The CDR3, as DNA: TGTGCCAGCAGTTACTCAGGCAGGACCTCCTATGGCTACACCTTC.

This clone was recorded many times. This chain connects TRBV20-1 to TRBJ1-5; maybe TRBD1 (5 bases). The CDR3 has 13 residues. Looked up from germline, CDR1 is DFQATT and CDR2 is SNEGSKA (reference sequence). V lost 7 bases to trimming and J lost 2 bases, with 12 bases between them. CDR3: CSVRGSGNQPQHF. For the CDR3, the DNA is TGCAGTGTTCGGGGGAGTGGCAATCAGCCCCAGCATTTT.

This clone was seen repeatedly, ten times or more. The gene calls are TRBV30 and TRBJ2-1; D remains ambiguous. The CDR3 runs to 12 residues. V dropped 2 bases and J dropped 8 bases, with 10 bases sitting between them. Germline values: CDR1 GTSNPN, CDR2 SVGIG (reference sequence). DNA of the CDR3: TGTGCCTGGAGTCCGGGTTGGGATGAGCAGTTCTTC. This gives the protein CAWSPGWDEQFF.

This clone has just a few counts. A read error is possible here, since a much larger clone lies one base away. Other DNA sequences from this sample encode an identical CDR3 as well. The CDR3 DNA is TGTGCCAGTGGTACCCGGGGGGGTGATGAGCAGTTCTTC. Its translation is CASGTRGGDEQFF. The chain carries TRBV4-2 and TRBJ2-1; TRBD2 matches 8 bases. The CDR3 loop spans 13 amino acids. Losses at the gene ends were 9 bases for V and 8 bases for J; bases not matched to a gene: 9. CDR1 is LGHNA, CDR2 YNFKEQ, per germline.

This clone appeared many times. The rearrangement uses TRBV6-5 and TRBJ2-5, with TRBD1 identical over 10 bases. Germline trimming cut 2 bases from V and 4 bases from J; bases unmatched to any gene: 7. Germline assignment: CDR1 MNHEY and CDR2 SVGAGI. CDR3 length: 16 residues. Here the CDR3 reads CASSYRTGGSAETQYF. CDR3 sequence (DNA): TGTGCCAGCAGTTACCGGACAGGGGGATCCGCAGAGACCCAGTACTTC.

Only a few counts were recorded for this clone. Being one base from a much bigger clone, this may be a read error. This chain connects TRBV20-1 to TRBJ1-4; TRBD1 matches at 10 bases. The J segment lost 8 bases and the V segment lost 6 bases, leaving 6 bases of the junction unmatched. The germline V gene encodes CDR1 DFQATT and CDR2 SNEGSKA (reference sequence). The CDR3 is made up of 13 amino acids. The CDR3 DNA follows: TGCAGTGCCCGGACAGGGGGAGGGGAAAAACTGTTTTTT. Translated: CSARTGGGEKLFF.

Only a few counts were recorded for this clone. This chain links TRBV2 with TRBJ2-1, with D perhaps TRBD2 (7 bases). CDR1 SNHLY and CDR2 FYNNEI come from the germline V gene. CDR3 length equals 14 residues. Trimming took off 6 bases at V and 8 bases at J, with 17 bases between the two ends. CDR3 nucleotides: TGTGCCAGCAGGAGGGGGGAGGGCCGCGATGAGCAGTTCTTC. This codes for CASRRGEGRDEQFF.

This clone appeared many times. The chain has TRBV6-1 and TRBJ2-7; 7 bases match TRBD2. The germline CDR1 and CDR2 sequences are MNHNS and SASEGT. CDR3 size: 13 residues. The trim removed 6 bases at V and 1 base at J, leaving 3 bases unmatched. CDR3 bases: TGTGCCAGCAGGGACGGGGGGTCCTACGAGCAGTACTTC. Its protein is CASRDGGSYEQYF.

In its sample, this clone was seen many times. The chain is built from TRBV18 and TRBJ1-1; D perhaps matches TRBD1 (6 bases). Germline V gene lookup returns CDR1 KGHSH and CDR2 LQKENI. The CDR3 has 14 residues. Trimming removed 3 bases from V and 3 bases from J, with 11 bases in between. This chain's CDR3 is CASSPRGGHTEAFF. The CDR3 DNA follows: TGTGCCAGCTCACCCAGGGGAGGTCACACTGAAGCTTTCTTT.

This clone was seen repeatedly, ten times or more. This sequence joins TRBV7-2 and TRBJ2-7; no reliable D call. Germline V gene data show CDR1 as SGHTA and CDR2 as FQGNSA. The V end lost 5 bases, the J end lost 0 bases, and 11 bases lay between the germline ends. This CDR3 region has 14 residues. The CDR3, as DNA: TGTGCCAGCAGCCCATCCCGGAGCTCCTACGAGCAGTACTTC. Translated: CASSPSRSSYEQYF.

This clone was recorded at least ten times. The gene calls are TRBV7-9 and TRBJ1-1; D is possibly TRBD1 (5 bases). The CDR3 runs to 12 residues. The germline V gene has CDR1 SEHNR and CDR2 FQNEAQ (reference sequence). V was trimmed by 8 bases and J by 6 bases, leaving 13 bases between them. CDR3 sequence reads: CASSGGAPEAFF. CDR3 nucleotides: TGTGCCAGCTCCGGAGGGGCGCCTGAAGCTTTCTTT.

This clone was observed many times. This chain uses TRBV5-1 with TRBJ2-7; D may be TRBD1 (5 bases). Trimming removed 0 bases from V and 3 bases from J, with 10 bases in between. The CDR3 totals 14 residues. Per germline, CDR1 SGHRS and CDR2 YFSETQ. This CDR3 reads CASSLVAGYYEQYF. The CDR3 nucleotides are TGCGCCAGCAGCTTGGTCGCAGGGTACTACGAGCAGTACTTC.

The table lists this clone with many counts. The chain combines TRBV11-2 with TRBJ2-3; D is uncertain. Germline loops: CDR1 SGHAT, CDR2 FQNNGV. Trimming cost V 8 bases and J 3 bases, with 15 bases left between them. The CDR3 has 14 amino acids. In DNA form, the CDR3 reads TGTGCCAGCCGGAGAGCCGGCCCAACAGATACGCAGTATTTT. Residues: CASRRAGPTDTQYF.

This clone was recorded many times. The genes are TRBV7-8 and TRBJ2-2; 8 bases line up with TRBD1. V dropped 4 bases and J dropped 1; count of bases not matched to a gene: 5. The CDR3 is 16 amino acids. Germline CDR1 is SGHVS and CDR2 is FQNEAQ. CDR3 nucleotides: TGTGCCAGCAGCTCGACCGGGACAGGGAACACCGGGGAGCTGTTTTTT. Its protein product is CASSSTGTGNTGELFF.

This clone was detected many times. The chain combines TRBV11-3 with TRBJ2-1, with 9 positions matching TRBD1. The germline CDR1 and CDR2 sequences are SGHNT and YENEEA. V lost 5 bases and J lost 6; bases outside the gene matches: 11. The CDR3 covers 16 residues. The DNA for the CDR3 is TGTGCCAGCAGCGGCCAACAGGGGGCTTTAGGCAATGAGCAGTTCTTC. Amino acids: CASSGQQGALGNEQFF.

This clone was observed many times. This sequence joins TRBV2 and TRBJ1-1; 7 bases are a match to TRBD1. The junction had 7 bases not matched to a gene; V was cut back by 5 bases and J by 4 bases. The CDR3 runs to 14 residues. The germline gives CDR1 SNHLY, CDR2 FYNNEI. The CDR3, as DNA: TGTGCCAGCAGTACAGGGGTTTTGGGCACTGAAGCTTTCTTT. Translating gives CASSTGVLGTEAFF.

Turning to this clone: This may be a read error, as it is one base from a much larger clone. The chain combines TRBV2 with TRBJ2-5, with TRBD2 identical over 8 bases. The length of the CDR3 is 18 residues. V dropped 4 bases and J dropped 2; count of bases not matched to a gene: 15. Germline CDR1 is SNHLY and CDR2 is FYNNEI. CDR3 protein: CASSASFPGLEGQETQYF. In DNA, the CDR3 is TGTGCCAGCAGTGCTAGTTTCCCGGGACTAGAGGGTCAAGAGACCCAGTACTTC.

This clone was picked up many times. This chain joins TRBV28 and TRBJ2-3, with a tentative D call TRBD1 (5 bases). The CDR3 is 14 residues long. V was cut by 1 base and J by 3 bases, with 8 bases left in between. Germline CDR1 MDHEN, CDR2 SYDVKM. CDR3 DNA sequence: TGTGCCAGCAGTTTATCCCCAGGGACAGATACGCAGTATTTT. This gives the protein CASSLSPGTDTQYF.

This clone was observed at least ten times. V usage is TRBV19 and J usage is TRBJ2-3, with a weak D call TRBD2 (7 bases). Germline V gene data show CDR1 as LNHDA and CDR2 as SQIVND (reference sequence). V was shortened by 7 bases and J by 6 bases, with 20 bases between the two germline ends. The CDR3 spans 15 residues. The CDR3 protein is CASTPPAGAADTQYF. The CDR3 region has the DNA TGTGCCAGTACTCCCCCCGCGGGGGCGGCTGATACGCAGTATTTT. The full variable domain, its missing parts supplied by reference TRBV19 and TRBJ2-3, is DGGITQSPKYLFRKEGQNVTLSCEQNLNHDAMYWYRQDPGQGLRLIYYSQIVNDFQKGDIAEGYSVSREKKESFPLTVTSAQKNPTAFYLCASTPPAGAADTQYFGPGTRLTVL.

This clone was detected many times. V is TRBV9 and J is TRBJ2-6; D is unclear. CDR3 length equals 17 residues. Germline-derived CDR1 and CDR2 are SGDLS and YYNGEE. V lost 1 base, J lost 0 bases, and 11 bases lay in between. The CDR3 loop is CASSVKGLGSGANVLTF. The DNA of the CDR3 is TGTGCCAGCAGCGTAAAGGGTTTAGGCTCTGGGGCCAACGTCCTGACTTTC.

This clone was counted ten times or more. The chain joins TRBV6-1 to TRBJ1-6; TRBD1 is a possible D gene (6 bases). Trimming took 5 bases from V and 2 from J, leaving 10 bases between them. Germline V gene data show CDR1 as MNHNS and CDR2 as SASEGT. The CDR3 covers 15 residues. CDR3 nucleotides: TGTGCCAGCAGTACAGGGATCACCTATAATTCACCCCTCCACTTT. Residues: CASSTGITYNSPLHF.

In its sample, this clone was seen many times. J is TRBJ2-2 and V is TRBV19; D is undetermined. Deletions cut 4 bases from V and 1 base from J, with 10 bases between. Germline V lookup: CDR1 LNHDA, CDR2 SQIVND (reference sequence). The CDR3 runs 15 residues. The CDR3 protein is CASSRHRQNTGELFF. The CDR3, as DNA: TGTGCCAGTAGTAGACATCGACAGAACACCGGGGAGCTGTTTTTT.

This clone has just one count. This rearrangement joins TRBV30 to TRBJ1-5, with D uncertain. The germline V gene encodes CDR1 GTSNPN and CDR2 SVGIG (reference sequence). Trimming took 4 bases from V and 2 from J, leaving 9 bases between them. There are 13 residues in the CDR3. This chain's CDR3 is CAWTSGGNQPQHF. CDR3 DNA sequence: TGTGCCTGGACCTCAGGTGGCAATCAGCCCCAGCATTTT.

This clone was seen repeatedly, ten times or more. The genes are TRBV11-2 and TRBJ2-5; D may be TRBD2 (5 bases). Germline V lookup: CDR1 SGHAT, CDR2 FQNNGV. Trimming shortened V by 8 bases and J by 2 bases, and 18 bases separated the two germline ends. This CDR3 has 15 residues. The CDR3 spells CASGPEGAVQETQYF. The CDR3 DNA sequence: TGTGCCAGCGGTCCCGAGGGTGCAGTGCAAGAGACCCAGTACTTC.

This clone was counted at least ten times. The chain recombines TRBV7-6 with TRBJ2-2; no clear D. Germline loops: CDR1 SGHVS, CDR2 FNYEAQ. Trimming pared 1 base from V and 6 bases from J, leaving 6 bases between. CDR3 size: 13 residues. The CDR3 loop is CASSLGGSGELFF. Written as DNA, the CDR3 is TGTGCCAGCAGCTTAGGGGGTTCCGGGGAGCTGTTTTTT.